The table lists the clone carrying this TCR beta chain with a few counts. Its antigen is currently unknown. J was trimmed by 5 bases and V by 1 base; bases with no gene match: 5. The CDR3 spans 15 residues. In germline, CDR1 is ENHRY, CDR2 SYGVKD. A second PCR, run for roughly 7 to 11 cycles, used a sample-barcoded 5' primer plus a J-beta primer mix. Using its own MiXCR run on the 5' RACE reads, TCRdb lists one record per CDR3 protein. This table holds some 560,000 distinct CDR3 sequences, about 27% found once. The sample is drawn from a study of blood T cells in healthy people across ages. Study-level points and caveats: Estimates of diversity drawn from one million T cells were considered underestimates. PBMC samples, being unsorted, prevented any conclusive comparison of naive and antigen-experienced cells.

Per-sample PBMC isolation yielded at least 6.5 million cells. The same data also went into a second study, on T cells of mothers and their children. From that second work: RNA that had been extracted went wholly into cDNA synthesis, at about 1.5 ug per 15 ul.

This TCR came from a boy younger than 10 in good health. The rearrangement uses TRBV10-3 and TRBJ2-1; 7 bases are a match to TRBD1. The sample consisted of blood. CDR3 region: CAISECVGTDNEQFF. The CDR3 DNA is TGTGCCATCAGTGAGTGTGTCGGGACAGACAATGAGCAGTTCTTC.